The clone carrying this TCR beta chain was observed a single time. Original handling: Reference gene primer amplification yielded estimated nucleated cell counts. The method was immunoSEQ multiplex PCR; TCRdb's version includes in-frame clones alone and lacks a portion of them. For V, J and clone size, that table is used; D and trimming come from the DNA. The sample holds about 76,000 clones, almost 85% seen once. Seattle's cohort entered during active infection and was followed longitudinally. The data were obtained in a study of blood T cell repertoires in COVID-19. The wider study: The study drew acute and convalescent COVID-19 samples from the United States, Italy and Spain. Sources were T cells, B-cell-depleted T cells, or PBMCs; the material itself was cDNA or gDNA.

V lost 6 bases, J lost 3 bases, and 18 bases lay in between. Germline assignment: CDR1 SGHTA and CDR2 FQGTGA. The CDR3 runs 17 residues. The sequenced sample consisted of peripheral blood. V usage is TRBV7-3 and J usage is TRBJ2-6; weak D call: TRBD2 (6 bases). This TCR was recovered from a man between 45 and 60 years old with COVID-19, enrolled during active disease. CDR3 in DNA: TGTGCCAGCAGTCCCCCCCAGCGGGTAGTTGGGGCCAACGTCCTGACTTTC. Its translation is CASSPPQRVVGANVLTF.